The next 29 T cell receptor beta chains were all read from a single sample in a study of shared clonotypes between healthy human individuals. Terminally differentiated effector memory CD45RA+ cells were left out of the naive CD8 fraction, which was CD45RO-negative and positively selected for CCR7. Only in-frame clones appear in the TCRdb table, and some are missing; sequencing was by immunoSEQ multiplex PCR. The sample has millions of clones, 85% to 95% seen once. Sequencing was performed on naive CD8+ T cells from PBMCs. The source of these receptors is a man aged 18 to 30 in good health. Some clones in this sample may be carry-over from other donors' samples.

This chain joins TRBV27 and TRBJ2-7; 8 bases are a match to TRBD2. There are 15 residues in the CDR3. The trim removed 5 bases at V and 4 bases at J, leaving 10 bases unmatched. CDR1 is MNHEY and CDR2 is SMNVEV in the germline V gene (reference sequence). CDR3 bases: TGTGCCAGCAGTCCACGGGGGGGGATGGGGTACGAGCAGTACTTC. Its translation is CASSPRGGMGYEQYF.

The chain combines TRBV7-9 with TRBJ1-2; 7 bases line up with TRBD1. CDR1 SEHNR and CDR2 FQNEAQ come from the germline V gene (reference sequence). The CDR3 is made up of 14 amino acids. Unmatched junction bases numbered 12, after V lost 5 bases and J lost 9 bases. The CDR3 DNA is TGTGCCAGCAGCCCGCTACGTGGGGACAGAAGCTACACCTTC. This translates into CASSPLRGDRSYTF.

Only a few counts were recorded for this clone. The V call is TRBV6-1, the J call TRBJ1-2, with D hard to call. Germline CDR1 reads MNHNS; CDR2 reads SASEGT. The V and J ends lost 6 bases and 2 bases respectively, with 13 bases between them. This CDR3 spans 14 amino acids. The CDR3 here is CASSKLEGNYGYTF. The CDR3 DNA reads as TGTGCCAGCAGCAAACTGGAGGGAAACTATGGCTACACCTTC.

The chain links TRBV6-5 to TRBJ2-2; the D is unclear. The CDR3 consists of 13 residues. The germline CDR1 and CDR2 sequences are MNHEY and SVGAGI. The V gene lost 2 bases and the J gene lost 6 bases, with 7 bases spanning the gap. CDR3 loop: CASSYHRAGELFF. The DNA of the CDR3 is TGTGCCAGCAGTTACCATCGCGCCGGGGAGCTGTTTTTT.

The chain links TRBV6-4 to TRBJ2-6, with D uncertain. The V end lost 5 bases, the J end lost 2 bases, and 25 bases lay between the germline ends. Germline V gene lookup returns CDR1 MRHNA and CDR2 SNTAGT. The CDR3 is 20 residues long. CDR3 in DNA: TGTGCCAGCAGTCCCCTCCCCCATCCAGCAACAGTCACTGGGGCCAACGTCCTGACTTTC. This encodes CASSPLPHPATVTGANVLTF.

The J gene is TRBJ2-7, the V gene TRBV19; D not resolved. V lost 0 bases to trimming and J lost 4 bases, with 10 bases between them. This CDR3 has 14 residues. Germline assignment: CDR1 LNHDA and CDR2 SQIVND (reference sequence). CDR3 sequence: CASSIDHPSYEQYF. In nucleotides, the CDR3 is TGTGCCAGTAGTATAGATCACCCTTCTTACGAGCAGTACTTC. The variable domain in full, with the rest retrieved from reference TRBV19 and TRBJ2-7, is DGGITQSPKYLFRKEGQNVTLSCEQNLNHDAMYWYRQDPGQGLRLIYYSQIVNDFQKGDIAEGYSVSREKKESFPLTVTSAQKNPTAFYLCASSIDHPSYEQYFGPGTRLTVT.

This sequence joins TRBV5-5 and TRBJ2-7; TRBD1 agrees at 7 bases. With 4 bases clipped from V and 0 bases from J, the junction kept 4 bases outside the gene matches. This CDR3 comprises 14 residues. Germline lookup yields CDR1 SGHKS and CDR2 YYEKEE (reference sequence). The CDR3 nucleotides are TGTGCCAGCAGCCCCGGGACAGACTCCTACGAGCAGTACTTC. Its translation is CASSPGTDSYEQYF.

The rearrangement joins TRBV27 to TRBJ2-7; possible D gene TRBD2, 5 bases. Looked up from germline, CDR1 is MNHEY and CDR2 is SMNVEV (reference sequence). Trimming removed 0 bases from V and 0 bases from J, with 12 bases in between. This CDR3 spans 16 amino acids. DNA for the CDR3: TGTGCCAGCAGTTTATCGCGTGAGGGTTACTCCTACGAGCAGTACTTC. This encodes CASSLSREGYSYEQYF.

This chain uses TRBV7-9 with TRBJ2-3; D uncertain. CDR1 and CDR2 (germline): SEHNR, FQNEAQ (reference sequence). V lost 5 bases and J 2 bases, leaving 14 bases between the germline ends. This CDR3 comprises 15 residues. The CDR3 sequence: CASSLGKLFTDTQYF. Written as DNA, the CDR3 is TGTGCCAGCAGCCTGGGGAAACTCTTCACAGATACGCAGTATTTT.

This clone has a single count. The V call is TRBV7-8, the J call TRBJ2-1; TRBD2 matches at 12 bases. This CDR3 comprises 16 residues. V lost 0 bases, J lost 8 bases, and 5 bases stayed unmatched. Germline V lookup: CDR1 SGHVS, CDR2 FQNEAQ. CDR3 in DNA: TGTGCCAGCAGCTTAGCCCTAGCGGGAGGGGTCGATGAGCAGTTCTTC. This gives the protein CASSLALAGGVDEQFF. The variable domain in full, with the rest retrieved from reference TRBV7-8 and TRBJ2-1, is GAGVSQSPRYKVAKRGQDVALRCDPISGHVSLFWYQQALGQGPEFLTYFQNEAQLDKSGLPSDRFFAERPEGSVSTLKIQRTQQEDSAVYLCASSLALAGGVDEQFFGPGTRLTVL.

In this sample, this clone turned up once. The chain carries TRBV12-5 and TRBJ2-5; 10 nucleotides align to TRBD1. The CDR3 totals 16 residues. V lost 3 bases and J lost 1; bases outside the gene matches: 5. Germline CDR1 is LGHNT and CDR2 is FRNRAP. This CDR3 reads CASGLGTGDIQETQYF. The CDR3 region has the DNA TGTGCTAGTGGTTTAGGGACAGGGGATATCCAAGAGACCCAGTACTTC.

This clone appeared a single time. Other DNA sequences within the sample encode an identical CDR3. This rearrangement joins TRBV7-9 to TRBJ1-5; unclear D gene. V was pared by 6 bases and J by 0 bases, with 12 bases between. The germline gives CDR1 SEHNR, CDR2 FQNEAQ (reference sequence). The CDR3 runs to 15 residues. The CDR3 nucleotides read TGTGCCAGCAGTCTCGACGGGTATAGCAATCAGCCCCAGCATTTT. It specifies CASSLDGYSNQPQHF.

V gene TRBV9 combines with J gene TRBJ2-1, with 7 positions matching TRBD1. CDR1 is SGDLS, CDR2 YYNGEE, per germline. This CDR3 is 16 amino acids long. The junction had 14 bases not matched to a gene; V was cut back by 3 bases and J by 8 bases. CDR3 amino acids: CASSASTGAQEDEQFF. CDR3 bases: TGTGCCAGCAGCGCCTCAACAGGGGCGCAGGAAGATGAGCAGTTCTTC.

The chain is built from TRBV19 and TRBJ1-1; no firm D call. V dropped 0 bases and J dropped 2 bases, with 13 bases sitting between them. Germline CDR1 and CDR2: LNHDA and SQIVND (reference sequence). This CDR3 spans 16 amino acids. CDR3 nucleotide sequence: TGTGCCAGTAGTATAGATCAGGTCCCGAGTAACACTGAAGCTTTCTTT. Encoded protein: CASSIDQVPSNTEAFF.

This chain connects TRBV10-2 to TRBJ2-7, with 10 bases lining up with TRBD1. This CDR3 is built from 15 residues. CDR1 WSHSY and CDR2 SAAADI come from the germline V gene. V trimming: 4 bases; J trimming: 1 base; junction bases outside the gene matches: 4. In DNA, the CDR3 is TGCGCCAGCAGTGGATCGGGACAGGGGTCCTACGAGCAGTACTTC. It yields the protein CASSGSGQGSYEQYF.

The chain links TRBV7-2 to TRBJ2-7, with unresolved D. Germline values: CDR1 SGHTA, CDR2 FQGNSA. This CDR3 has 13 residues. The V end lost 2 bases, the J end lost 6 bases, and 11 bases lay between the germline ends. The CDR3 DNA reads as TGTGCCAGCAGCTTAATCTTCGTGGGCGAGCAGTACTTC. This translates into CASSLIFVGEQYF.

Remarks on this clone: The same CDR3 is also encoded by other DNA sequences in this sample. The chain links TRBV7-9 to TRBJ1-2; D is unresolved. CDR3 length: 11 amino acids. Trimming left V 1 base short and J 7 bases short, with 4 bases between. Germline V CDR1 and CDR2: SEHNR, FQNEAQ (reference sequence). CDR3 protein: CASSLGGGYTF. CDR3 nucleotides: TGTGCCAGCAGCTTAGGAGGTGGCTACACCTTC.

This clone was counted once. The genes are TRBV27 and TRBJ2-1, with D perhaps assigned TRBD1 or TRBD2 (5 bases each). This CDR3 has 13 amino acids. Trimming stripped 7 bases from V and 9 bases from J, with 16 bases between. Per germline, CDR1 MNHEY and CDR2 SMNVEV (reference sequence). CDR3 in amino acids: CASTLGAGFEQFF. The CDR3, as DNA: TGTGCCAGCACCCTAGGGGCGGGTTTTGAGCAGTTCTTC.

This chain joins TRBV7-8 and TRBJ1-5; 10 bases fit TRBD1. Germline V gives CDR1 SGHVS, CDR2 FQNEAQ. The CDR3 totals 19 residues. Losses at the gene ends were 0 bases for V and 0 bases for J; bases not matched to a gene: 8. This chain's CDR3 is CASSLARDRGYYSNQPQHF. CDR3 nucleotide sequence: TGTGCCAGCAGCTTAGCGAGGGACAGGGGCTACTATAGCAATCAGCCCCAGCATTTT.

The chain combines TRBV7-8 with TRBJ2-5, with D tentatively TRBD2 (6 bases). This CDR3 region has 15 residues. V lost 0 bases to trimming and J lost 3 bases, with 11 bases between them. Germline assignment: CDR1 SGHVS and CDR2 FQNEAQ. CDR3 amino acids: CASSLARTSKETQYF. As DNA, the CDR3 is TGTGCCAGCAGCTTAGCCCGCACTAGCAAAGAGACCCAGTACTTC.

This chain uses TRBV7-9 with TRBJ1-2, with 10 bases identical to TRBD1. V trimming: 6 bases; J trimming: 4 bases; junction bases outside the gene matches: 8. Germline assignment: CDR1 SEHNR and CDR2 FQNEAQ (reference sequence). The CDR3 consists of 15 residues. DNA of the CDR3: TGTGCCAGCAGGGCTGGACAGGGGGAGGTCTATGGCTACACCTTC. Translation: CASRAGQGEVYGYTF.

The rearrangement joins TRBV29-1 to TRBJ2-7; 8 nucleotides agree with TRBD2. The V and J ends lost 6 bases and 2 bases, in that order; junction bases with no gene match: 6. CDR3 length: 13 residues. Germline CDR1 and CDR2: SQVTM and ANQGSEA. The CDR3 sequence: CSVTSGLAYEQYF. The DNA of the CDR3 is TGCAGCGTCACCTCGGGACTAGCCTACGAGCAGTACTTC.

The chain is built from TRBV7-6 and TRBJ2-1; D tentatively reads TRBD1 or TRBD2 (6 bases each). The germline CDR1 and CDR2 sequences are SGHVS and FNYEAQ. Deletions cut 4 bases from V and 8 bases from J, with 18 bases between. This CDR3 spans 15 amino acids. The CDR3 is CASSSPFLGGDEQFF. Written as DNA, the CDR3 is TGTGCCAGCAGCTCGCCCTTTTTGGGGGGCGATGAGCAGTTCTTC.

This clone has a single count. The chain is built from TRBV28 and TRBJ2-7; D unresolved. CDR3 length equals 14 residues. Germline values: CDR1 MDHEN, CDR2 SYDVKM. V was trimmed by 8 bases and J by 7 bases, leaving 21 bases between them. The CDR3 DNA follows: TGTGCCAGCGCTATCTCGACGGCCGCCTGGGAGCAGTACTTC. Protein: CASAISTAAWEQYF. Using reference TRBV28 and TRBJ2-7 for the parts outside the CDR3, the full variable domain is DVKVTQSSRYLVKRTGEKVFLECVQDMDHENMFWYRQDPGLGLRLIYFSYDVKMKEKGDIPEGYSVSREKKERFSLILESASTNQTSMYLCASAISTAAWEQYFGPGTRLTVT.

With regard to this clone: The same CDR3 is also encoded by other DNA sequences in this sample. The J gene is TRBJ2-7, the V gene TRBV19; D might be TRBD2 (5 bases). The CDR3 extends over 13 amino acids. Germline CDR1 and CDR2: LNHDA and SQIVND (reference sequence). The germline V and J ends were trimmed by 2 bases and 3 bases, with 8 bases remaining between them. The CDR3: CASSITGVYEQYF. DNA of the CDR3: TGTGCCAGTAGTATAACCGGGGTCTACGAGCAGTACTTC.

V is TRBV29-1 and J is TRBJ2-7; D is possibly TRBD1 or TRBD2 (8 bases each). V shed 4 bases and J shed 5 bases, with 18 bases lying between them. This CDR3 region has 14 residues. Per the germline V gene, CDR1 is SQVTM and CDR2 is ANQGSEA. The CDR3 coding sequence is TGCAGCGTTGCGGGGGGGCAGGGGGCGCACGAGCAGTACTTC. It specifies CSVAGGQGAHEQYF.

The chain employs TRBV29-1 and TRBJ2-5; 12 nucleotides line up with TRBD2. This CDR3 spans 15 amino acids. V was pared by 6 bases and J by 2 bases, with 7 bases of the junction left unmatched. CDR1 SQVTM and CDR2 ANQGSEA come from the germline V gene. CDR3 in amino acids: CSVGRTSGIQETQYF. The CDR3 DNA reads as TGCAGCGTCGGACGGACTAGCGGGATTCAAGAGACCCAGTACTTC.

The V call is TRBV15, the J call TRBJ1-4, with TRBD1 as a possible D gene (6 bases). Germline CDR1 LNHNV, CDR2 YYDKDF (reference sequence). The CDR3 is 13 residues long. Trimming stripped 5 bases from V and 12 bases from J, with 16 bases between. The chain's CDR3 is CATSDRGGYELFF. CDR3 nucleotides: TGTGCCACCAGCGACCGAGGGGGGTACGAACTGTTTTTT.

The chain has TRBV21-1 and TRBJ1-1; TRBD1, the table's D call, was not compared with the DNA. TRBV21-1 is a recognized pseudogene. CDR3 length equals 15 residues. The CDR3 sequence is CASSKGWDRGTEAFF. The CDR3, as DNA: TGTGCCAGCAGCAAAGGGTGGGACAGGGGCACTGAAGCTTTCTTT.